A selection of T cell receptor beta chains follows, all from one sample in a study of T cells expressing NK-cell markers. For each CDR3 protein, TCRdb gives one entry from its re-call of the 5' RACE reads, without DNA. The sample has about 180,000 distinct CDR3 sequences. Material: blood T cells: a sorted CD56 or NKG2C T cell subset, CD4+ or CD8+ T cells, or bulk PBMC T cells (not recorded which). The receptor source for this set is a woman aged 18 to 69 in good health. Each CDR3 is given with its conserved first and last residue. The order of the fields is J gene, V gene, CDR3 protein.

TRBJ2-4 | TRBV4-1 | CASSHVDRQLNIQYF
TRBJ2-5 | TRBV7-6 | CASSGSDKETQYF
TRBJ1-1 | TRBV19 | CASSTRGLRAFF
TRBJ2-2 | TRBV5-1 | CASSLTGATGELFF
TRBJ1-5 | TRBV19 | CASSPQGWQPQHF
TRBJ1-3 | TRBV10-3 | CAIGTGSSGNTIYF
TRBJ1-4 | TRBV10-3 | CAISPGGNDEKLFF
TRBJ1-1 | TRBV12-5 | CASGSGTGFTEAFF
TRBJ2-1 | TRBV3-1 | CASSQDISVDRGPNEQFF
TRBJ2-1 | TRBV7-3 | CASSLQVGVNEQFF
TRBJ2-5 | TRBV24-1 | CATSDTTGGGETQYF
TRBJ1-6 | TRBV5-1 | CASSLGGDLNSPLHF
TRBJ2-3 | TRBV6-1 | CASSDGTSIVDTQYF
TRBJ2-7 | TRBV3-1 | CASSQDWAGGNYEQYF
TRBJ2-7 | TRBV14 | CASSQQTGPYEQYF
TRBJ2-1 | TRBV10-3 | CAISPSGGRANTEQFF
TRBJ2-3 | TRBV12-3/TRBV12-4 | CASSDAGRSTGDTQYF
TRBJ1-2 | TRBV3-1 | CASSQDLAGSSYPYGYTF
TRBJ1-1 | TRBV5-1 | CASSLTFLNGEAFF
TRBJ2-1 | TRBV9 | CASSPGQGANNEQFF
TRBJ2-3 | TRBV5-1 | CASTSSLAGGQDTQYF
TRBJ1-1 | TRBV20-1 | CSAYRGPGTEAFF
TRBJ1-4 | TRBV5-1 | CAGTRAVATNEKLFF
TRBJ1-5 | TRBV6-1 | CASSRQGGNNQPQHF
TRBJ1-1 | TRBV29-1 | CSAVQGARTEAFF
TRBJ1-1 | TRBV7-9 | CASSLLSEAFF
TRBJ2-3 | TRBV29-1 | CSVWGTSGSTDTQYF
TRBJ2-3 | TRBV5-6 | CASSSAGTGKGIRVDTQYF
TRBJ2-7 | TRBV20-1 | CSAVRLPGTYEQYF
TRBJ1-5 | TRBV10-3 | CAISAQENSQPQHF